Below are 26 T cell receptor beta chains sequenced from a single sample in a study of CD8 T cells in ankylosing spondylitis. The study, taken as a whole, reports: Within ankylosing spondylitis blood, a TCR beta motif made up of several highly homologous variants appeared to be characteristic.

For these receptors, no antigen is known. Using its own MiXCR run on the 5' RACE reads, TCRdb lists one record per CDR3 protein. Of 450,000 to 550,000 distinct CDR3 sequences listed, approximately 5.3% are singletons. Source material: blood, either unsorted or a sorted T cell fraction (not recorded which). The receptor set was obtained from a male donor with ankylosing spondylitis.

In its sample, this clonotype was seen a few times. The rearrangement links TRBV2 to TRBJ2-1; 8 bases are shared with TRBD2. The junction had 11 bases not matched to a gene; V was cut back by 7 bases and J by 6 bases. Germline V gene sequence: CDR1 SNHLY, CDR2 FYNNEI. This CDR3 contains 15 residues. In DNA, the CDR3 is TGTGCCAGCAACCTTCCGGGACTAGACCCCAATGAGCAGTTCTTC. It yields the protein CASNLPGLDPNEQFF.

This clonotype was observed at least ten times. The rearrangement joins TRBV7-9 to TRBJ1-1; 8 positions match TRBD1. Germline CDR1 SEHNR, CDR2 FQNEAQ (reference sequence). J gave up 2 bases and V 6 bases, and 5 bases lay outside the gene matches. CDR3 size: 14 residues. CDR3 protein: CASRRTGSNTEAFF. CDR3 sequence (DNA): TGTGCCAGCAGACGGACAGGGTCAAACACTGAAGCTTTCTTT.

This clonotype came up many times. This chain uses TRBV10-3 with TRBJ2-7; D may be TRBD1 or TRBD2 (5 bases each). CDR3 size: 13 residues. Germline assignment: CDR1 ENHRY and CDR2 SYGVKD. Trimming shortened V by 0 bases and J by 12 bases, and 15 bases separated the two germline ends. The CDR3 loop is CAISESLRGRGYF. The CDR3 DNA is TGTGCCATCAGTGAGTCGCTGAGGGGTCGTGGGTACTTC.

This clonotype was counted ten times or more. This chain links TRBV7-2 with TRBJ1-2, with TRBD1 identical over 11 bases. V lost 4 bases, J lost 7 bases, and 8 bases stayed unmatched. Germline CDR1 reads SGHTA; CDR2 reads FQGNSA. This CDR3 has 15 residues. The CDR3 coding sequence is TGTGCCAGCAGCTCCACCGGGACAGGGGGTTCTGGCTACACCTTC. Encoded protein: CASSSTGTGGSGYTF.

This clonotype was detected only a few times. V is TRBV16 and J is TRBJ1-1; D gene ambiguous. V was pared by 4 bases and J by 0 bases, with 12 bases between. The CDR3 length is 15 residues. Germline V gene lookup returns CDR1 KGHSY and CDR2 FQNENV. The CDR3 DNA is TGTGCCAGCAGCCCCTACAAAGGTATGAACACTGAAGCTTTCTTT. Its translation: CASSPYKGMNTEAFF. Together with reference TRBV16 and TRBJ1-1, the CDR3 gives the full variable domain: GEEVAQTPKHLVRGEGQKAKLYCAPIKGHSYVFWYQQVLKNEFKFLISFQNENVFDETGMPKERFSAKCLPNSPCSLEIQATKLEDSAVYFCASSPYKGMNTEAFFGQGTRLTVV.

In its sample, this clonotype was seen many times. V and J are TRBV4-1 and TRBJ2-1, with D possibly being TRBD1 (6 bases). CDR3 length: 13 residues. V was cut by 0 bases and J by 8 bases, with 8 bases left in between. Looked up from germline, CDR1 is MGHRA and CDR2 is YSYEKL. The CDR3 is CASSQEQGYEQFF. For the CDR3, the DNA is TGCGCCAGCAGCCAAGAACAGGGCTATGAGCAGTTCTTC.

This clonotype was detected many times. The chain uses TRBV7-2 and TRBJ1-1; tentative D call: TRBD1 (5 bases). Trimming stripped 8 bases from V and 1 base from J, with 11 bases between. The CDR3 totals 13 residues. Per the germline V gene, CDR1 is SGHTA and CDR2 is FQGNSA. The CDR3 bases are TGTGCCAGCGGACGACAGAGGAACACTGAAGCTTTCTTT. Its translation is CASGRQRNTEAFF.

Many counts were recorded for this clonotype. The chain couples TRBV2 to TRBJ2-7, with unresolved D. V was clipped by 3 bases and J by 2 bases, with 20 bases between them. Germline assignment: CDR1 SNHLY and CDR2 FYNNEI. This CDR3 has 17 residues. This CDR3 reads CASSDSSQVTITYEQYF. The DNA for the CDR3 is TGTGCCAGCAGTGATTCTTCTCAGGTGACCATAACCTACGAGCAGTACTTC.

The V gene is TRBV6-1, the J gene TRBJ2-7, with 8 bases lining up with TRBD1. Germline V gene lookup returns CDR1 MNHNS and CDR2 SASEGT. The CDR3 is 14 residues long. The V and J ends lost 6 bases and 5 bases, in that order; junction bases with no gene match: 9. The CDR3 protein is CASSPQGAGHEQYF. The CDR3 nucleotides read TGTGCCAGCAGCCCTCAGGGGGCCGGTCACGAGCAGTACTTC.

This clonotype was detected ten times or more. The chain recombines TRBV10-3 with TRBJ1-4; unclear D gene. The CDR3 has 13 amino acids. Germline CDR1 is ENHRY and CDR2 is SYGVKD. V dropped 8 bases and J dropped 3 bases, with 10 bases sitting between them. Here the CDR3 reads CAIADFPNEKLFF. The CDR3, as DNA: TGTGCCATCGCGGACTTCCCTAATGAAAAACTGTTTTTT.

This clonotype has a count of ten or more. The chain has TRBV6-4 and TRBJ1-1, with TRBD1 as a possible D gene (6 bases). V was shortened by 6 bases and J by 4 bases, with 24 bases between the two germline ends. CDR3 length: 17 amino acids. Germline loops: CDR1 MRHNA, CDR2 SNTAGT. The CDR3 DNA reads TGTGCCAGCAGCCGGGACACCGTCTCTGGCGGAGTCACTGAAGCTTTCTTT. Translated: CASSRDTVSGGVTEAFF.

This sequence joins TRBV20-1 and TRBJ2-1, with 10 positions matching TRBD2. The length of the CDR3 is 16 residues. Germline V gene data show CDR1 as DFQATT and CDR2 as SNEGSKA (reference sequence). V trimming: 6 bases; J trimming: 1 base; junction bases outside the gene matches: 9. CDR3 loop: CSAWPSGSVSYNEQFF. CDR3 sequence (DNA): TGCAGTGCATGGCCTAGCGGGAGTGTTTCCTACAATGAGCAGTTCTTC.

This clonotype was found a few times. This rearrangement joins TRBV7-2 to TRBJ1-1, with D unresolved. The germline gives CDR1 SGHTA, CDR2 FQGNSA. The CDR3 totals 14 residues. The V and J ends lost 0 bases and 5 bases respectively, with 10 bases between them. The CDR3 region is CASSLARVGTEAFF. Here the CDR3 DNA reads TGTGCCAGCAGCTTAGCCCGGGTGGGAACTGAAGCTTTCTTT.

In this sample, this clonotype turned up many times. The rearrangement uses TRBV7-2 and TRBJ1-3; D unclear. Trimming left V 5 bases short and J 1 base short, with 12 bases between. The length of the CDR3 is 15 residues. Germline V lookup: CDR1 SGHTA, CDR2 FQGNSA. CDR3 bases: TGTGCCAGCAGCGTAGACCCTGATTCTGGAAACACCATATATTTT. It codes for CASSVDPDSGNTIYF.

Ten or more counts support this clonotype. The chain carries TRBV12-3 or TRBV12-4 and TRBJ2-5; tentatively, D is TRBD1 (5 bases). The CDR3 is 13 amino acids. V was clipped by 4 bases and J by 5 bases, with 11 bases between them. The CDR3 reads CASSSYHRETQYF. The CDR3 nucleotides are TGTGCCAGCAGTTCCTATCACAGGGAGACCCAGTACTTC.

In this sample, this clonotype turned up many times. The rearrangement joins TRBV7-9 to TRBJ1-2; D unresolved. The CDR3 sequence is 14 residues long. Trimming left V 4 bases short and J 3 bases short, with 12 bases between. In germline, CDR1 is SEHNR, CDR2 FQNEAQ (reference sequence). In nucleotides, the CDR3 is TGTGCCAGCAGCTATCATGCGGAGGACTATGGCTACACCTTC. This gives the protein CASSYHAEDYGYTF.

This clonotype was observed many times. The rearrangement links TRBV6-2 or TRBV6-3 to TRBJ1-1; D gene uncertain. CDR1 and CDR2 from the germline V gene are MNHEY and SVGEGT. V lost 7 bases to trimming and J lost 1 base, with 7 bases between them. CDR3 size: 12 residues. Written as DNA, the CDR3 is TGTGCCAGCAACCGACGGAACACTGAAGCTTTCTTT. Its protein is CASNRRNTEAFF.

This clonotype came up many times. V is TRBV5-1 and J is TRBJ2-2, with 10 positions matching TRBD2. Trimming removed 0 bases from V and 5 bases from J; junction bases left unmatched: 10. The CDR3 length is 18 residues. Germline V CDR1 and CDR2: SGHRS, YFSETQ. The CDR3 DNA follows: TGCGCCAGCAGCTTGGACCCTAGCGGGGGAGGTCTTACCGGGGAGCTGTTTTTT. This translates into CASSLDPSGGGLTGELFF.

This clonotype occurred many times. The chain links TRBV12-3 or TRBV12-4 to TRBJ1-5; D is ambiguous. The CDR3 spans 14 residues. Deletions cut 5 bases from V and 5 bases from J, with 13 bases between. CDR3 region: CASSTDGFHQPQHF. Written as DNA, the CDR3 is TGTGCCAGCAGTACCGACGGGTTCCATCAGCCCCAGCATTTT.

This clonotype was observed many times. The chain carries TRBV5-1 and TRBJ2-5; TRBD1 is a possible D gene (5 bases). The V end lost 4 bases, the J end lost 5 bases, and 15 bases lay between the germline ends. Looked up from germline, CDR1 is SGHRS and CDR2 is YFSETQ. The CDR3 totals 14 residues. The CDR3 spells CASSGRGVGETQYF. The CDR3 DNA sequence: TGCGCCAGCAGCGGTAGGGGCGTTGGGGAGACCCAGTACTTC.

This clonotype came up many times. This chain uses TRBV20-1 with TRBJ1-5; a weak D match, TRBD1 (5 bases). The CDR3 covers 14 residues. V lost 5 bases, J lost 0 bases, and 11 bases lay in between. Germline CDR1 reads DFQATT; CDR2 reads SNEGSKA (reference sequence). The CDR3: CSAATVYSNQPQHF. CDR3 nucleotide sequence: TGCAGTGCTGCGACAGTTTATAGCAATCAGCCCCAGCATTTT.

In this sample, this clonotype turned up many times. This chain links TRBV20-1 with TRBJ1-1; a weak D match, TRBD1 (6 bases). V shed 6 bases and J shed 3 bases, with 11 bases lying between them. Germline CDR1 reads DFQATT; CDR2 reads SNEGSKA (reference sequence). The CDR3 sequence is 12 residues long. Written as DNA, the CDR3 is TGCAGTGCCCCGGACAGAGACACTGAAGCTTTCTTT. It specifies CSAPDRDTEAFF.

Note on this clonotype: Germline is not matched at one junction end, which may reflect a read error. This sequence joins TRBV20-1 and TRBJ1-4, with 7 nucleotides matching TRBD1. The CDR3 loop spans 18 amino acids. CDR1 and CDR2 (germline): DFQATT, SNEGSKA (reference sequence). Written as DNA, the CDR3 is TGCTGTGCCCCCGATCGGGCAGGGGGAAGTAGTACTAATGAAAAACTGTTTTTT. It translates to CCAPDRAGGSSTNEKLFF.

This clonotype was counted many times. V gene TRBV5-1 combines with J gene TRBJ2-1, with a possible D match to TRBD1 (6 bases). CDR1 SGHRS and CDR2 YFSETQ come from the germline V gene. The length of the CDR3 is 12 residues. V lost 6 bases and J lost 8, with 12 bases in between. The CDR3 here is CASNPGADEQFF. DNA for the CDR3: TGCGCCAGCAACCCAGGGGCGGATGAGCAGTTCTTC.

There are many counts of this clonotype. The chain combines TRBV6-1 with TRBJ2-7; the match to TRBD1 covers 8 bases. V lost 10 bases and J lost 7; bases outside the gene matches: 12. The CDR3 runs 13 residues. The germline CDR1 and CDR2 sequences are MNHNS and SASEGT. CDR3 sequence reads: CATSRTGRNEQYF. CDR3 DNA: TGTGCCACATCCCGGACAGGGAGGAATGAGCAGTACTTC.

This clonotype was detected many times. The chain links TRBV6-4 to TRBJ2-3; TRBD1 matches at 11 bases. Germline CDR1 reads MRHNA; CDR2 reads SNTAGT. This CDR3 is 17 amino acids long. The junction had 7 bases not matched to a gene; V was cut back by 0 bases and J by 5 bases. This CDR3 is CASSDSGTGGSVDTQYF. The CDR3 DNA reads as TGTGCCAGCAGTGACTCCGGGACAGGGGGTAGTGTAGATACGCAGTATTTT.